What follows describes a single T cell receptor beta chain. This sample was taken from a study of blood T cell repertoires in COVID-19. Method: immunoSEQ multiplex PCR; TCRdb's copy keeps in-frame clones and lacks some. The data hold tens of thousands of clones, with approximately 90% observed a single time. Germline values: CDR1 SGHVS, CDR2 FNYEAQ. CDR3 length: 17 amino acids. V lost 6 bases and J lost 0; bases outside the gene matches: 10. The chain uses TRBV7-6 and TRBJ2-2; 7 bases align to TRBD2. Material: peripheral blood. This TCR was recovered from an elderly woman with COVID-19, enrolled during active disease. The CDR3 loop reads CASSQKRGSPNTGELFF. The CDR3 nucleotides read TGTGCCAGCAGTCAAAAACGCGGGAGTCCGAACACCGGGGAGCTGTTTTTT.